This section outlines one TCR beta chain sequence together with its context. Its target is unknown. The record originates from a study of T cells after posttransplantation cyclophosphamide. Broader study findings: Tissue-infiltrating T cells from skin or gut overlapped little with blood T cells.

Libraries were prepared by immunoSEQ multiplex PCR; TCRdb keeps only in-frame clonotypes and omits some of them. The sample contains about 43,000 clones, less than 95% of which appear only once. Trimming left V 5 bases short and J 3 bases short, with 13 bases between. This CDR3 is 14 amino acids long. CDR1 SNHLY and CDR2 FYNNEI come from the germline V gene. Busulfan-fludarabine conditioning, marrow transplant, and cyclophosphamide on days +3 and +4 were administered. The TCR comes from a male patient aged 60 to 75 who received an allogeneic stem cell transplant from a related donor and was CMV-positive. The graft donor may account for some of the T cells. Sequenced material: PBMCs, taken around 63 days after allogeneic stem cell transplant with posttransplant cyclophosphamide. The J gene is TRBJ1-1, the V gene TRBV2; unclear D gene. The DNA for the CDR3 is TGTGCCAGCAGTTCAGCGATCCCGGACACTGAAGCTTTCTTT. Protein sequence: CASSSAIPDTEAFF. Filled out from reference TRBV2 and TRBJ1-1, the complete variable domain reads EPEVTQTPSHQVTQMGQEVILRCVPISNHLYFYWYRQILGQKVEFLVSFYNNEISEKSEIFDDQFSVERPDGSNFTLKIRSTKLEDSAMYFCASSSAIPDTEAFFGQGTRLTVV.